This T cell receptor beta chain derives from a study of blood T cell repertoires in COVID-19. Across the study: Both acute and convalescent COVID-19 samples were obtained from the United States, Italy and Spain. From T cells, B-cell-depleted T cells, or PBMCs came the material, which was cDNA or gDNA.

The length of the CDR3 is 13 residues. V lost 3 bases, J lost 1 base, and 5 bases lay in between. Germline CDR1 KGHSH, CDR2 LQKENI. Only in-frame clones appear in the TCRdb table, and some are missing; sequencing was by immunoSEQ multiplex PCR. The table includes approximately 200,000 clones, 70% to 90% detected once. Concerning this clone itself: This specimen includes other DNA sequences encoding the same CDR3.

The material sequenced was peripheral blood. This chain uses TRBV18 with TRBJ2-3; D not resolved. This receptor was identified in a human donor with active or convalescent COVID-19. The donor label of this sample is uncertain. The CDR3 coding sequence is TGTGCCAGCTCACCTCCAGGCACAGATACGCAGTATTTT. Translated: CASSPPGTDTQYF.